The 11 T cell receptor beta chains reported below all come from one sample, sequenced in a study of spatial heterogeneity in lung cancer. TCRdb redid the calling of the 5' RACE reads with MiXCR, one entry per CDR3 protein. The repertoire holds tens of thousands of distinct CDR3 sequences, 4.6% seen once, with over 30% in the top ten. Time point here: sample taken at primary tumor resection. Whole RNA came from tumor, nontumor lung or frozen PBMC and was sequenced without being sorted. Here the sequenced sample was PBMCs, taken at surgery. The source is a male donor with early-stage non-small cell lung cancer.

This clonotype was seen ten or more times. V usage is TRBV2 and J usage is TRBJ1-1; D not resolved. This CDR3 has 12 residues. Germline V lookup: CDR1 SNHLY, CDR2 FYNNEI. Trimming left V 7 bases short and J 1 base short, with 7 bases between. The CDR3 loop reads CASKVENTEAFF. DNA of the CDR3: TGTGCCAGCAAGGTAGAGAACACTGAAGCTTTCTTT.

This clonotype was observed many times. The rearrangement joins TRBV5-1 to TRBJ2-3; the D gene could be TRBD1 or TRBD2 (6 bases each). CDR3 length: 15 amino acids. V was trimmed by 1 base and J by 1 base, leaving 10 bases between them. CDR1 is SGHRS, CDR2 YFSETQ, per germline. The chain's CDR3 is CASSLTGARTDTQYF. The CDR3 DNA follows: TGCGCCAGCAGCTTGACGGGGGCCCGCACAGATACGCAGTATTTT.

This clonotype was seen ten or more times. The chain joins TRBV4-2 to TRBJ1-1; the D is unclear. Germline CDR1 is LGHNA and CDR2 is YNFKEQ. Deletions cut 1 base from V and 1 base from J, with 7 bases between. The length of the CDR3 is 14 residues. The CDR3: CASSQGPKNTEAFF. The DNA for the CDR3 is TGTGCCAGCAGCCAAGGCCCGAAGAACACTGAAGCTTTCTTT.

This clonotype was observed many times. This chain uses TRBV7-9 with TRBJ1-6; no reliable D call. Trimming took off 1 base at V and 6 bases at J, with 10 bases between the two ends. The CDR3 is 15 amino acids. Germline CDR1 reads SEHNR; CDR2 reads FQNEAQ (reference sequence). CDR3 sequence reads: CASSLVRSSNSPLHF. CDR3 sequence (DNA): TGTGCCAGCAGCTTAGTCAGGTCCAGTAATTCACCCCTCCACTTT. The entire variable domain, with the rest obtained from reference TRBV7-9 and TRBJ1-6, is as follows: DTGVSQNPRHKITKRGQNVTFRCDPISEHNRLYWYRQTLGQGPEFLTYFQNEAQLEKSRLLSDRFSAERPKGSFSTLEIQRTEQGDSAMYLCASSLVRSSNSPLHFGNGTRLTVT.

This clonotype was seen ten or more times. V is TRBV28 and J is TRBJ2-1; D gene uncertain. Trimming stripped 6 bases from V and 13 bases from J, with 16 bases between. CDR1 MDHEN and CDR2 SYDVKM come from the germline V gene. The CDR3 covers 12 residues. The CDR3 nucleotides read TGTGCCAGCAGCCGAAGTTACCGTCCTCAGTTCTTC. Encoded protein: CASSRSYRPQFF.

This clonotype came up a few times. This chain links TRBV20-1 with TRBJ2-3, with 7 bases aligning to TRBD2. Germline lookup yields CDR1 DFQATT and CDR2 SNEGSKA (reference sequence). Trimming removed 3 bases from V and 6 bases from J; junction bases left unmatched: 18. The CDR3 contains 17 residues. CDR3 nucleotide sequence: TGCAGTGCTAGGGGGTCGAACGGACTAGATATTCGGGATACGCAGTATTTT. This sequence encodes CSARGSNGLDIRDTQYF.

This clonotype was recorded many times. This chain joins TRBV7-8 and TRBJ2-5; no reliable D call. V lost 6 bases, J lost 2 bases, and 13 bases lay in between. This CDR3 is 14 amino acids long. CDR1 is SGHVS, CDR2 FQNEAQ, per germline. The CDR3 DNA follows: TGTGCCAGCAGTCACCTTGGGGTGCAAGAGACCCAGTACTTC. Its translation: CASSHLGVQETQYF.

At least ten counts were recorded for this clonotype. The rearrangement joins TRBV7-3 to TRBJ1-2; TRBD1 agrees at 9 bases. The germline V gene encodes CDR1 SGHTA and CDR2 FQGTGA. The V gene end was trimmed by 5 bases and the J gene end by 9 bases; junction bases not matched to a gene: 7. The CDR3 loop spans 13 amino acids. As DNA, the CDR3 is TGTGCCAGCAGCCCGGGACAGGGTCGGAGCTACACCTTC. This translates into CASSPGQGRSYTF.

This clonotype was seen ten or more times. The CDR3 region is CASSQSRPVHDTDTQYF. The CDR3, as DNA: TGCGCCAGCAGTCAATCGAGGCCAGTCCACGACACAGATACGCAGTATTTT. The J gene is TRBJ2-3, the V gene TRBV23-1; D is unresolved. TRBV23-1 is designated an ORF whose function remains uncertain. V lost 0 bases and J lost 2, with 15 bases in between. The CDR3 spans 17 residues.

This clonotype was counted ten times or more. The CDR3 DNA is TGTGCCAGTAGTACACGGGACCGAAAATTCACCGGGGAGCTGTTTTTT. This encodes CASSTRDRKFTGELFF. The genes are TRBV19 and TRBJ2-2; either TRBD1 or TRBD2 may supply D (5 bases each). CDR1 and CDR2 from the germline V gene are LNHDA and SQIVND (reference sequence). Trimming removed 4 bases from V and 4 bases from J, with 16 bases in between. This CDR3 has 16 residues. The full variable domain, its missing parts supplied by reference TRBV19 and TRBJ2-2, is DGGITQSPKYLFRKEGQNVTLSCEQNLNHDAMYWYRQDPGQGLRLIYYSQIVNDFQKGDIAEGYSVSREKKESFPLTVTSAQKNPTAFYLCASSTRDRKFTGELFFGEGSRLTVL.

This clonotype has ten or more counts. The genes are TRBV12-3 or TRBV12-4 and TRBJ2-5; no firm D call. The CDR3 is made up of 15 amino acids. The V gene lost 3 bases and the J gene lost 5 bases, with 16 bases spanning the gap. CDR3 DNA sequence: TGTGCCAGCAGTTTCCCTTTACACGGAAGTGAGACCCAGTACTTC. Its translation is CASSFPLHGSETQYF.